These 4 T cell receptor beta chains came from one sample sequenced in a study of human T cells and chemical hapten exposure. Time point indicated: pre-sensitization, week 0. Treatment denoted: therapeutic diphenylcyclopropenone sensitization with weekly scalp DPC. Each CDR3 protein gets one entry after TCRdb re-called the RACE reads with MiXCR. The sample has tens of thousands of distinct CDR3 sequences, approximately 6.7% seen once. Source: whole blood, taken in connection with sensitization to the hapten diphenylcyclopropenone (DPC). These TCRs come from a woman aged 25 to 45 with alopecia areata. Some clones in this sample may be carry-over from other donors' samples.

This clonotype was seen many times. The chain combines TRBV20-1 with TRBJ1-1; perhaps TRBD1 as D (6 bases). The germline gives CDR1 DFQATT, CDR2 SNEGSKA (reference sequence). This CDR3 has 12 amino acids. The DNA of the CDR3 is TGCAGAGTGGCCCAGGGGATCACTGAAGCTTTCTTT. Its protein is CRVAQGITEAFF.

Ten or more counts support this clonotype. This chain joins TRBV20-1 and TRBJ2-2, with a possible D match to TRBD2 (6 bases). Germline V gene lookup returns CDR1 DFQATT and CDR2 SNEGSKA (reference sequence). The V end was cut by 5 bases, the J end by 4 bases, with 11 bases between. CDR3 length: 13 residues. The CDR3: CSAWLAPTGELFF. DNA for the CDR3: TGCAGTGCTTGGCTAGCGCCCACCGGGGAGCTGTTTTTT.

This clonotype showed up many times. The rearrangement joins TRBV29-1 to TRBJ2-5; 13 positions agree with TRBD2. V shed 4 bases and J 2 bases; nucleotides not matched to a gene: 7. Germline-derived CDR1 and CDR2 are SQVTM and ANQGSEA. CDR3 length equals 16 residues. The CDR3 sequence: CSVGTSGGILQETQYF. The CDR3 bases are TGCAGCGTTGGGACTAGCGGGGGAATCTTACAAGAGACCCAGTACTTC.

This rearrangement joins TRBV10-3 to TRBJ1-1; possible D gene TRBD1, 5 bases. CDR1 is ENHRY and CDR2 is SYGVKD in the germline V gene. The V end lost 8 bases, the J end lost 0 bases, and 10 bases lay between the germline ends. This CDR3 has 13 residues. The CDR3 coding sequence is TGTGCCATCGGGCCAGGGCTGAACACTGAAGCTTTCTTT. It translates to CAIGPGLNTEAFF.